The rows below give T cell receptor beta chains drawn from one sample of a study of technical replicates of blood from several donors. Clones were read by immunoSEQ multiplex PCR, and TCRdb kept only the in-frame ones, dropping some. The sample holds 77,000 or so clones, 92% seen once. The material sequenced was T cells isolated from PBMCs. Receptors originate from a human donor in good health. Each CDR3 is given with its conserved first and last residue. A D gene is named only where the DNA matches it firmly. Some rows have no size entry. The others give once, few or many, or a class for an expanded clone.

J gene	CDR3 length	D gene	clone size	V gene	CDR3 DNA	CDR3 protein
TRBJ2-7	12	TRBD2	once	TRBV6-1	TGTGCCATACTAGCGACAACCTACGAGCAGTACTTC	CAILATTYEQYF
TRBJ2-1	16	TRBD2	.	TRBV12-5	TGTGCTAGTGGTTTTGGTGTGGAGCGGGAGTACAATGAGCAGTTCTTC	CASGFGVEREYNEQFF
TRBJ2-7	15	TRBD2	.	TRBV6-5	TGTGCCAGCAGGCGTGCTGTAGCGGGCCCCTACGAGCAGTACTTC	CASRRAVAGPYEQYF
TRBJ1-4	15	TRBD1	few	TRBV5-1	TGCGCCAGCAGCTTAGACAGGGGCCTAGATGAAAAACTGTTTTTT	CASSLDRGLDEKLFF
TRBJ2-1	15	TRBD1	.	TRBV5-1	TGCGCCAGCAGCTTGGGGGACAGGGGGAGCAATGAGCAGTTCTTC	CASSLGDRGSNEQFF
TRBJ2-2	14	TRBD2	.	TRBV6-1	TGTGCCAGCAGTGCCAGCGGGAGGGTCGGGGAGCTGTTTTTT	CASSASGRVGELFF
TRBJ1-1	12	.	.	TRBV30	TGTGCCTGGAGTGGGGGCTTCACTGAAGCTTTCTTT	CAWSGGFTEAFF
TRBJ2-2	15	TRBD2	.	TRBV11-1	TGTGCCAGCAGCAGCGGGACGAGGAACACCGGGGAGCTGTTTTTT	CASSSGTRNTGELFF
TRBJ2-7	15	TRBD2	.	TRBV5-1	TGCGCCAGCAGCTTGTTTTCGGCGGGAGGCTACGAGCAGTACTTC	CASSLFSAGGYEQYF
TRBJ2-3	15	.	.	TRBV10-3	TGTGCCATCAGTCTAACAGGGTCCACCACAGATACGCAGTATTTT	CAISLTGSTTDTQYF
TRBJ2-5	14	TRBD2	.	TRBV11-3	TGTGCCAGCAGCCGGGGACTAGCGCAAGAGACCCAGTACTTC	CASSRGLAQETQYF
TRBJ2-1	14	TRBD2	.	TRBV5-6	TGTGCCAGCAGCATAGCGGGAGTTGGCAATGAGCAGTTCTTC	CASSIAGVGNEQFF
TRBJ2-7	15	.	once	TRBV5-1	TGCGCCAGCAGCGTTGGGACTTTTTTCTCCTACGAGCAGTACTTC	CASSVGTFFSYEQYF
TRBJ2-1	13	.	.	TRBV10-1	TGCGCCAGCAGTCTAAGCTCCTACAATGAGCAGTTCTTC	CASSLSSYNEQFF
TRBJ2-7	14	TRBD1	.	TRBV7-9	TGTGCCAGCAGCTTATCCGACAGGGAAGGGGAGCAGTACTTC	CASSLSDREGEQYF
TRBJ2-7	14	.	.	TRBV7-6	TGTGCCAGCAGCTCACAGGGTTTTCTCTACGAGCAGTACTTC	CASSSQGFLYEQYF
TRBJ2-5	14	.	.	TRBV11-1	TGTGCCAGCAGCTTAGCTTGGCAACAAGAGACCCAGTACTTC	CASSLAWQQETQYF
TRBJ2-1	15	TRBD2	.	TRBV19	TGTGCCAGTAGTACAGCTAGCGGGAGGGCCAATGAGCAGTTCTTC	CASSTASGRANEQFF
TRBJ2-1	16	TRBD2	.	TRBV6-4	TGTGCCAGCAGTCACCTTCGACTAGCGGGAGTCGATGAGCAGTTCTTC	CASSHLRLAGVDEQFF
TRBJ2-7	16	.	.	TRBV27	TGTGCCAGCAGTTCACCAGCACGGGTCAGTAACTACGAGCAGTACTTC	CASSSPARVSNYEQYF
TRBJ2-3	13	TRBD2	.	TRBV15	TGTGCCACCCAACTAGCGATCACAGATACGCAGTATTTT	CATQLAITDTQYF
TRBJ2-1	16	TRBD1	.	TRBV18	TGTGCCAGCTCACCATTGGGACAGGGGGCTCCCAATGAGCAGTTCTTC	CASSPLGQGAPNEQFF
TRBJ1-4	20	.	.	TRBV30	TGTGCCTGGAGTGTAATCAAAGGCGAAAATGGACTATGGGGGAAAGGAAAACTGTTTTTT	CAWSVIKGENGLWGKGKLFF
TRBJ1-1	15	TRBD1	.	TRBV27	TGTGCCAGCAGGTGGGACAGGGAGTTGAACACTGAAGCTTTCTTT	CASRWDRELNTEAFF
TRBJ1-2	13	TRBD1	.	TRBV5-4	TGTGCCAGCAGCCCCGGGACAGACAATGGCTACACCTTC	CASSPGTDNGYTF
TRBJ2-1	13	.	.	TRBV7-3	TGTGCCAGCAGCCTCCAGGGCCTCAATGAGCAGTTCTTC	CASSLQGLNEQFF
TRBJ2-6	16	.	.	TRBV27	TGTGCCAGCACCTCCGGACCAGGGTCTGGGGCCAACGTCCTGACTTTC	CASTSGPGSGANVLTF
TRBJ1-2	14	.	.	TRBV5-4	TGTGCCAGCAGCTTGGGTTGGCCCTTCTATGGCTACACCTTC	CASSLGWPFYGYTF
TRBJ1-2	12	.	.	TRBV19	TGTGCCAGTAGTATAGGAGTGGATGGCTACACCTTC	CASSIGVDGYTF
TRBJ1-2	15	TRBD1	.	TRBV2	TGTGCCAGCCCGGACAGGCTCGGAAATAACTATGGCTACACCTTC	CASPDRLGNNYGYTF
TRBJ2-2	17	TRBD2	.	TRBV6-4	TGTGCCAGCAGTGACTCGATACAGCGGGAGATTCCCGGGGAGCTGTTTTTT	CASSDSIQREIPGELFF
TRBJ2-3	19	TRBD2	once	TRBV4-3	TGCGCCAGCAGCCGCCACCCCGAGACTAGCGGCCAGGGGGGAGATACGCAGTATTTT	CASSRHPETSGQGGDTQYF
TRBJ2-7	14	.	.	TRBV6-6	TGTGCCAGCAGTTACGGGAGGTACTCCTACGAGCAGTACTTC	CASSYGRYSYEQYF
TRBJ2-7	15	TRBD1	.	TRBV7-8	TGTGCCAGCAGCTACGGGACAGGGCTCTCCTACGAGCAGTACTTC	CASSYGTGLSYEQYF
TRBJ2-1	16	TRBD1	.	TRBV5-6	TGTGCCAGCAGCATATCCGGGACAGGGGGGGACAATGAGCAGTTCTTC	CASSISGTGGDNEQFF
TRBJ2-7	14	TRBD2	.	TRBV5-1	TGCGCCAGCAGCCCCACTAGCGGCTCCTACGAGCAGTACTTC	CASSPTSGSYEQYF
TRBJ2-2	16	TRBD2	once	TRBV19	TGTGCCAGTAGTCCCGGGGCGGGAGGGGACACCGGGGAGCTGTTTTTT	CASSPGAGGDTGELFF
TRBJ1-1	14	.	.	TRBV29-1	TGCAGCATACGACTAGAGGGAGGGAACACTGAAGCTTTCTTT	CSIRLEGGNTEAFF
TRBJ1-1	12	TRBD1	.	TRBV6-5	TGTGCCAGCAGCCGAGGACAGGAGGGGTCTTTCTTT	CASSRGQEGSFF
TRBJ2-1	15	TRBD1	once	TRBV25-1	TGTGCCAGCACGCCCAAGGGGGCTGTGGACAATGAGCAGTTCTTC	CASTPKGAVDNEQFF
TRBJ1-3	14	.	.	TRBV10-1	TGCGCCAGCAGTGTCGGAGCATCTGGAAACACCATATATTTT	CASSVGASGNTIYF
TRBJ2-5	13	.	.	TRBV7-7	TGTGCTAGCAGCCAACAGGGCGGGGAGACCCAGTACTTC	CASSQQGGETQYF
TRBJ2-7	14	TRBD1	.	TRBV28	TGTGCCAGCAGTTTCACAGGGGATCACTACGAGCAGTACTTC	CASSFTGDHYEQYF
TRBJ2-3	15	TRBD2	.	TRBV30	TGTGCCTGGATCAGAGCGGGAGGTCGCACAGATACGCAGTATTTT	CAWIRAGGRTDTQYF
TRBJ2-5	12	.	once	TRBV30	TGTGCCTGGGACGGGGACAAAGAGACCCAGTACTTC	CAWDGDKETQYF
TRBJ1-2	10	.	.	TRBV20-1	TGCAGTGCGGGAGAGATGGGCTACACCTTC	CSAGEMGYTF
TRBJ1-1	13	.	.	TRBV30	TGTGCCTGGAGTGGCCAGGCGTACACTGAAGCTTTCTTT	CAWSGQAYTEAFF
TRBJ2-7	14	TRBD2	.	TRBV9	TGTGCCAGCAGCGGGACTAGCGGATACTACGAGCAGTACTTC	CASSGTSGYYEQYF
TRBJ2-7	15	TRBD1	.	TRBV5-5	TGTGCCAGCAGCCCCGGACAGGGACACTCCTACGAGCAGTACTTC	CASSPGQGHSYEQYF
TRBJ2-7	17	.	once	TRBV15	TGTGCCACCAGCAGAGATTGGTCGGCGGTAAGCTCCTACGAGCAGTACTTC	CATSRDWSAVSSYEQYF
TRBJ2-2	16	.	.	TRBV5-1	TGCGCCAGCAGCTTAGAACTAGCTGGCCCAGGCACGGAGCTGTTTTTT	CASSLELAGPGTELFF
TRBJ2-7	16	TRBD2	.	TRBV10-3	TGTGCCATCAGCCAAGGGATGACTAGCGGGAGCTACGAGCAGTACTTC	CAISQGMTSGSYEQYF
TRBJ2-7	11	.	.	TRBV11-3	TGTGCCAGCAGCTTGGAGTACGAGCAGTACTTC	CASSLEYEQYF
TRBJ1-5	14	TRBD1	.	TRBV23-1	TGCGCCAGCAGTCTCACAGGGGCTTATCAGCCCCAGCATTTT	CASSLTGAYQPQHF
TRBJ1-1	15	TRBD1	.	TRBV6-6	TGTGCCAGCAGTTACCAGATACAGGGGGGGAGGAACGCTTTCTTT	CASSYQIQGGRNAFF
TRBJ2-3	16	TRBD2	.	TRBV30	TGTGCCTGGAGTGTACTAGCGGGAGCGGTCACAGATACGCAGTATTTT	CAWSVLAGAVTDTQYF
TRBJ2-3	17	TRBD1	.	TRBV28	TGTGCCAGCAGTTCGCAGGAATTAGGACAGGGATTTTATACGCAGTATTTT	CASSSQELGQGFYTQYF